This record concerns one T cell receptor (beta chain) sequence. What it binds is not known. The data are from a study of post-analysis software for immune sequencing data. General study results and limits: With F measure, samples from one preparation batch clustered together strongly. Elevated frequency relative to controls characterized 4 or 5 TRBV segments in patients, TRBV5-6, TRBV5-1 and TRBV20-1 among them.

This CDR3 has 12 amino acids. Trimming took off 2 bases at V and 6 bases at J, with 6 bases between the two ends. TCR beta libraries were prepared from cDNA with unique molecular identifiers. T cells, about 0.85 to 11 million of them, yielded 500,000 or so cDNA molecules. TCRdb ran MiXCR on the PCR reads and lists one entry per CDR3 protein. The table lists approximately 730,000 distinct CDR3 sequences, around 46% of them singletons. The chain combines TRBV12-3 or TRBV12-4 with TRBJ2-3; D unclear. This receptor was taken from a girl between 10 and 17 years old with multiple sclerosis. The sample consisted of blood. CDR3: CASSLSWDTQYF. The CDR3 DNA reads as TGTGCCAGCAGTTTAAGTTGGGATACGCAGTATTTT.